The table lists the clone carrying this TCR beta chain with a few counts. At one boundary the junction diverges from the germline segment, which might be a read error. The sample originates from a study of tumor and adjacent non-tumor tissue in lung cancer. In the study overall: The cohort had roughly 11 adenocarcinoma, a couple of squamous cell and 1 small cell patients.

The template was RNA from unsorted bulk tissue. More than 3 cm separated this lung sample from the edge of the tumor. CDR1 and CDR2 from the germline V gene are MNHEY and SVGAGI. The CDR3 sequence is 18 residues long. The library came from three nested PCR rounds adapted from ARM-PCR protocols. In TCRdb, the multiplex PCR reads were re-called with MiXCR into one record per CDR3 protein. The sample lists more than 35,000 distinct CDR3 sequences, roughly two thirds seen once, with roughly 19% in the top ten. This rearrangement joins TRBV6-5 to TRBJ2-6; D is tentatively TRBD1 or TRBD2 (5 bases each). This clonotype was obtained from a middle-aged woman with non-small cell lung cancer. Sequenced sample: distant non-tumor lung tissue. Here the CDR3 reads CASSYSLSREFGANVLAF. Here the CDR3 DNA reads TGTGCCAGCAGTTACTCCCTCTCAAGGGAATTCGGGGCCAACGTCCTGGCTTTC.